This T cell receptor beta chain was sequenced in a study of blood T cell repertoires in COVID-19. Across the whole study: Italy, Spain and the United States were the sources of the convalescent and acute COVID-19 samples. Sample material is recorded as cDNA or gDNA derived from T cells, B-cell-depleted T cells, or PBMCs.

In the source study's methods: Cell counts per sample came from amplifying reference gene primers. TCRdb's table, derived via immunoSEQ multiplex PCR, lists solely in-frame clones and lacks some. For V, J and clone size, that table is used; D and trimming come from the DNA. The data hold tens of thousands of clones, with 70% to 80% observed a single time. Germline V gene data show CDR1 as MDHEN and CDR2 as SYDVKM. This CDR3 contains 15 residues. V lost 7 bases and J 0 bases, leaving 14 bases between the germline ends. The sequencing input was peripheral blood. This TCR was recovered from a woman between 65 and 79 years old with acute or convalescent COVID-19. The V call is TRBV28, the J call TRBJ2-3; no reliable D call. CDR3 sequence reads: CASINPRLSTDTQYF. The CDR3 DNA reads TGTGCCAGCATCAACCCGAGGCTCAGCACAGATACGCAGTATTTT.